These T cell receptor beta chains were read from a single sample in a study of response to subunit inactivated influenza vaccine. TCRdb re-derived calls from the RT-PCR reads in MiXCR, one entry per CDR3 protein. The sample contains more than 500,000 distinct CDR3 sequences, approximately 10% of which appear only once. The same data also went into a second study, on T cells expressing NK-cell markers.

The source was PBMCs from blood, collected on the day of vaccination. The receptors stem from a man aged 50 to 59 who received an inactivated influenza vaccine. Each CDR3 is given with its conserved first and last residue. D genes are given only for firm matches. Only part of the rows carry a size: once, few, many, or a class if the clone is expanded.

DNA: TGTGCCAGCAGTATTACTAGCTCCGGGGTGCTGTTTTTT
CDR3: CASSITSSGVLFF
D: .
size: .
V: TRBV7-7
J: TRBJ2-2

DNA: TGCGCCAGCAGCTCCCTGGCGATAGGACAGGGCTCCTACGAGCAGTACTTC
CDR3: CASSSLAIGQGSYEQYF
D: TRBD1
size: few
V: TRBV5-1
J: TRBJ2-7

DNA: TGCAGTGCTAGAGATATAGCAGGGGCCTCTGAAAAACTGTTTTTT
CDR3: CSARDIAGASEKLFF
D: .
size: .
V: TRBV20-1
J: TRBJ1-4

DNA: TGCAGCGTTGAAGTTTGGGACACCAAAGTTCTACGTCCCTACGAGCAGTACTTC
CDR3: CSVEVWDTKVLRPYEQYF
D: .
size: many
V: TRBV29-1
J: TRBJ2-7

DNA: TGTGCCAGCAGTTACTCGTCCCGGGTTAGCAACGAGCAGTACTTC
CDR3: CASSYSSRVSNEQYF
D: .
size: few
V: TRBV6-5
J: TRBJ2-7

DNA: TGTGCCAGCAGCCCTGGGGACAGATCCTACGAGCAGTACTTC
CDR3: CASSPGDRSYEQYF
D: TRBD1
size: .
V: TRBV5-5
J: TRBJ2-7

DNA: TGCAGCGTCGGACGTGCGAACACCGGGGAGCTGTTTTTT
CDR3: CSVGRANTGELFF
D: .
size: .
V: TRBV29-1
J: TRBJ2-2

DNA: TGTGCCAGCAGTGACGTACTAGCGGGGACCGGGGAGCTGTTTTTT
CDR3: CASSDVLAGTGELFF
D: TRBD2
size: .
V: TRBV6-1
J: TRBJ2-2

DNA: TGCAGTGCTCCCTACGGTTACGAGCAGTACTTC
CDR3: CSAPYGYEQYF
D: .
size: .
V: TRBV20-1
J: TRBJ2-7

DNA: TGTGCCATCAGTGAACGACAGGGACCGTACGAGCAGTACTTC
CDR3: CAISERQGPYEQYF
D: TRBD1
size: .
V: TRBV10-3
J: TRBJ2-7

DNA: TGCAGCGTGGGGGACCTCGGCTATGGCTACACCTTC
CDR3: CSVGDLGYGYTF
D: .
size: few
V: TRBV29-1
J: TRBJ1-2

DNA: TGTGCCAGCAGTTTGTGGGCAGGGGGCAATAATTCACCCCTCCACTTT
CDR3: CASSLWAGGNNSPLHF
D: TRBD1
size: .
V: TRBV12-3/TRBV12-4
J: TRBJ1-6

DNA: TGTGCCAGCAGTAAACTCCCGGGACGCGTCAACACAGATACGCAGTATTTT
CDR3: CASSKLPGRVNTDTQYF
D: .
size: .
V: TRBV6-2/TRBV6-3
J: TRBJ2-3

DNA: TGTGCCAGCAGCCGACTGGAAATGGGAAACATTCAGTACTTC
CDR3: CASSRLEMGNIQYF
D: .
size: .
V: TRBV7-8
J: TRBJ2-4

DNA: TGCAGTGCTAGACCCTCGGCCGTATACACTGAAGCTTTCTTT
CDR3: CSARPSAVYTEAFF
D: .
size: .
V: TRBV20-1
J: TRBJ1-1

DNA: TGCGCCAGCAGCCCGGACGGGACAAGAAACACTGAAGCTTTCTTT
CDR3: CASSPDGTRNTEAFF
D: .
size: .
V: TRBV5-1
J: TRBJ1-1

DNA: TGTGCCAGCAGCTTGGACCCCGGGACAGGGCGCAACATTCAGTACTTC
CDR3: CASSLDPGTGRNIQYF
D: TRBD1
size: .
V: TRBV7-2
J: TRBJ2-4

DNA: TGCAGTGCTAGATTCACAGCGGGTGAGCAGTTCTTC
CDR3: CSARFTAGEQFF
D: .
size: .
V: TRBV20-1
J: TRBJ2-1

DNA: TGTGCCAGCAGCCGACTAGCGGGAACGAGTGTTGAGCAGTTCTTC
CDR3: CASSRLAGTSVEQFF
D: TRBD2
size: few
V: TRBV4-2
J: TRBJ2-1

DNA: TGTGCCAGCAGTTTAGCGGGAAAGACCCAGTACTTC
CDR3: CASSLAGKTQYF
D: .
size: .
V: TRBV12-3/TRBV12-4
J: TRBJ2-5

DNA: TGTGCCAGCAGCCAAGTTCTGGTGGAGGGTTATTCATACGAGCAGTACTTC
CDR3: CASSQVLVEGYSYEQYF
D: .
size: few
V: TRBV4-2
J: TRBJ2-7

DNA: TGCGCCAGCAGCTTGGAGGGGCTAGCGGGAGTTTCAGATACGCAGTATTTT
CDR3: CASSLEGLAGVSDTQYF
D: TRBD2
size: .
V: TRBV5-1
J: TRBJ2-3

DNA: TGTGCCAGCACCCCACTTGACATTGCCGGGGAGCTGTTTTTT
CDR3: CASTPLDIAGELFF
D: .
size: .
V: TRBV2
J: TRBJ2-2

DNA: TGCGCCAGCAGCTTGGCCGAGTCTTCCTTATCCGGGGAGCTGTTTTTT
CDR3: CASSLAESSLSGELFF
D: .
size: few
V: TRBV5-1
J: TRBJ2-2

DNA: TGTGCCAGCAGCTTACAGGTGGGCAGGGGAAAGTACGAGCAGTACTTC
CDR3: CASSLQVGRGKYEQYF
D: .
size: few
V: TRBV7-2
J: TRBJ2-7

DNA: TGCGTGCCCTCGGGCGGGGTCCAAGAGACCCAGTACTTC
CDR3: CVPSGGVQETQYF
D: .
size: few
V: TRBV20-1
J: TRBJ2-5

DNA: TGTGCCACCAGTGACCTACTAAGGAATACGCAGTATTTT
CDR3: CATSDLLRNTQYF
D: .
size: few
V: TRBV24-1
J: TRBJ2-3

DNA: TGTGCCAGCAGCCAACCCCCGGGACAGGGACCCATGGAGCAGTTCTTC
CDR3: CASSQPPGQGPMEQFF
D: TRBD1
size: .
V: TRBV3-1
J: TRBJ2-1

DNA: TGTGCCAGCGGATCGTGGGGCGCTTATAGCGGAACCTCCTACGAGCAGTACTTC
CDR3: CASGSWGAYSGTSYEQYF
D: .
size: many
V: TRBV6-2/TRBV6-3
J: TRBJ2-7

DNA: TGCAGTGCTAGACAGGCATCCCATAGCAATCAGCCCCAGCATTTT
CDR3: CSARQASHSNQPQHF
D: .
size: many
V: TRBV20-1
J: TRBJ1-5

DNA: TGTGCCAGCAGTTTGGAGGGGTTGGGTTCACCCCTCCACTTT
CDR3: CASSLEGLGSPLHF
D: .
size: .
V: TRBV12-3/TRBV12-4
J: TRBJ1-6

DNA: TGTGCCAGCAGTGGCGGGAGCCTACCTAATGAGCAGTTCTTC
CDR3: CASSGGSLPNEQFF
D: TRBD2
size: few
V: TRBV9
J: TRBJ2-1

DNA: TGTGCCAGCAGTTACAAACTAGCGGGTCTAAGCGAGCAGTACTTC
CDR3: CASSYKLAGLSEQYF
D: TRBD2
size: few
V: TRBV6-5
J: TRBJ2-7

DNA: TGCGCCAGCAGCCATAGCAGCCTCCCTTCGAGGAGGACCGGGGAGCTGTTTTTT
CDR3: CASSHSSLPSRRTGELFF
D: .
size: many
V: TRBV4-1
J: TRBJ2-2

DNA: TGTGCCACCAGCAGCTTTCAAAGAGAAGCTTTCTTT
CDR3: CATSSFQREAFF
D: .
size: few
V: TRBV15
J: TRBJ1-1

DNA: TGCGCCAGCAGCCAAGGGCCTCGACGCTCCTACAATGAGCAGTTCTTC
CDR3: CASSQGPRRSYNEQFF
D: .
size: few
V: TRBV4-1
J: TRBJ2-1

DNA: TGCAGTGCTAGCTCCAGGCCACGCTACGAGCAGTACTTC
CDR3: CSASSRPRYEQYF
D: .
size: few
V: TRBV20-1
J: TRBJ2-7

DNA: TGCGCCAGCAGCCAATCGCCCGGACCTGGCGGCACCGGGGAGCTGTTTTTT
CDR3: CASSQSPGPGGTGELFF
D: .
size: .
V: TRBV4-1
J: TRBJ2-2

DNA: TGTGCCAGCACTTCGATAGGGGGCTTATACAATGAGCAGTTCTTC
CDR3: CASTSIGGLYNEQFF
D: TRBD1
size: few
V: TRBV2
J: TRBJ2-1

DNA: TGTGCCAGCAGCTTGGTGTCGGCGGGGGACAATGAGCAGTTCTTC
CDR3: CASSLVSAGDNEQFF
D: TRBD2
size: .
V: TRBV5-6
J: TRBJ2-1

DNA: TGCGCCAGCAGCTTTAGCGGGAGGAATCACGAGCAGTACTTC
CDR3: CASSFSGRNHEQYF
D: TRBD2
size: few
V: TRBV5-1
J: TRBJ2-7

DNA: TGCAGTGCTAGATCCCGGGACAGGGCTTCCTACGAGCAGTACTTC
CDR3: CSARSRDRASYEQYF
D: TRBD1
size: few
V: TRBV20-1
J: TRBJ2-7

DNA: TGTGCCAGCAGCCCCTATGCCCGTGGGACAGGGACCCCTGCGAACACTGAATCTTTCTTT
CDR3: CASSPYARGTGTPANTESFF
D: TRBD1
size: .
V: TRBV7-3
J: TRBJ1-1

DNA: TGTGCCAGCAGCCCCGGGACTAGCGTCCACAATGAGCAGTTCTTC
CDR3: CASSPGTSVHNEQFF
D: TRBD2
size: .
V: TRBV12-3/TRBV12-4
J: TRBJ2-1

DNA: TGTGCCAGCACCCGACAGGGATTGGGTGAAAAACTGTTTTTT
CDR3: CASTRQGLGEKLFF
D: TRBD1
size: .
V: TRBV12-3/TRBV12-4
J: TRBJ1-4

DNA: TGCGCCAGCAGCTTACAGACGGGAGCCACCTCCGGTAATGAGCAGTTCTTC
CDR3: CASSLQTGATSGNEQFF
D: .
size: .
V: TRBV5-1
J: TRBJ2-1

DNA: TGTGCCAGCAGTTTAGCCGGGACAGGCTACGAGCAGTACTTC
CDR3: CASSLAGTGYEQYF
D: TRBD1
size: .
V: TRBV27
J: TRBJ2-7

DNA: TGTGCCAGCGGAGATAGCGGGGGGGCCGAGACCCGGTACTTC
CDR3: CASGDSGGAETRYF
D: TRBD2
size: once
V: TRBV12-3/TRBV12-4
J: TRBJ2-5

DNA: TGTGCCAGCAGTTACTCCCCTCGGGGAGGGACCTATGGCTACACCTTC
CDR3: CASSYSPRGGTYGYTF
D: .
size: .
V: TRBV6-5
J: TRBJ1-2

DNA: TGTGCCAGCAGCCAAAAGCGGACTAGCGGGGGTCCTAAAGAGACCCAGTACTTC
CDR3: CASSQKRTSGGPKETQYF
D: TRBD2
size: few
V: TRBV4-2
J: TRBJ2-5

DNA: TGTGCCACCAGTGATGAGCTAAGGACTTCACGAGGGGCAGATACGCAGTATTTT
CDR3: CATSDELRTSRGADTQYF
D: .
size: .
V: TRBV24-1
J: TRBJ2-3

DNA: TGTGCCACCAGTGACCCCGGACACTACGAGCAGTACTTC
CDR3: CATSDPGHYEQYF
D: .
size: few
V: TRBV24-1
J: TRBJ2-7

DNA: TGCGCCAGCAGCTGGACCCCGACAGGGGAAAGCTATGGCTACACCTTC
CDR3: CASSWTPTGESYGYTF
D: TRBD1
size: few
V: TRBV5-1
J: TRBJ1-2

DNA: TGCAGTCCCACTCGCACAGCTAAAGAGACCCAGTACTTC
CDR3: CSPTRTAKETQYF
D: .
size: .
V: TRBV20-1
J: TRBJ2-5

DNA: TGTGCCAGCAGTTTCAGACTAGCGGGGGGTTACAATGAGCAGTTCTTC
CDR3: CASSFRLAGGYNEQFF
D: TRBD2
size: .
V: TRBV12-3/TRBV12-4
J: TRBJ2-1

DNA: TGTGCCACCAGCAGAGATCTCTCCGTTCGGTTAGTTGGTGAGCAGTTCTTC
CDR3: CATSRDLSVRLVGEQFF
D: .
size: .
V: TRBV15
J: TRBJ2-1

DNA: TGTGCCAGCAGCCATAGCCTGGACAGGGTCGGAAACACCATATATTTT
CDR3: CASSHSLDRVGNTIYF
D: TRBD1
size: .
V: TRBV7-9
J: TRBJ1-3

DNA: TGCGCCAGCGGACTAGCGGGAGGGAGCTACGAGCAGTACTTC
CDR3: CASGLAGGSYEQYF
D: TRBD2
size: few
V: TRBV5-1
J: TRBJ2-7